Presented here are 19 T cell receptor beta chains from one specimen sequenced in a study of beta chain features in type 1 diabetes. Isolated RNA was reverse transcribed in full, so expressed TCRB transcripts were sequenced. The data were produced by immunoSEQ multiplex PCR, yet TCRdb's version contains in-frame clones alone and is incomplete. The sample holds hundreds of thousands of clones, 68% seen once. The sample consisted of naive CD4+ T cells from blood. These receptors were obtained from a man younger than 40 in good health.

The chain couples TRBV5-6 to TRBJ2-5; no definite D call. The germline CDR1 and CDR2 sequences are SGHDT and YYEEEE. The V gene lost 3 bases and the J gene lost 3 bases, with 3 bases spanning the gap. The CDR3 loop spans 11 amino acids. In nucleotides, the CDR3 is TGTGCCAGCAGCTGGGAAGAGACCCAGTACTTC. Encoded protein: CASSWEETQYF.

V usage is TRBV7-2 and J usage is TRBJ1-2; unclear D gene. From germline, CDR1 is SGHTA and CDR2 FQGNSA. V lost 5 bases to trimming and J lost 6 bases, with 16 bases between them. The length of the CDR3 is 14 residues. This chain's CDR3 is CASSLRMDLDGYTF. CDR3 DNA sequence: TGTGCCAGCAGCCTTAGAATGGACCTAGATGGCTACACCTTC.

This clone was seen once. The V call is TRBV10-3, the J call TRBJ2-7; 8 nucleotides align to TRBD2. V lost 5 bases to trimming and J lost 2 bases; unmatched junction nucleotides: 8. Germline-derived CDR1 and CDR2 are ENHRY and SYGVKD. The CDR3 runs 15 residues. CDR3 amino acids: CAISNSGALTYEQYF. The CDR3 coding sequence is TGTGCCATCAGTAATAGCGGGGCGCTTACCTACGAGCAGTACTTC.

This chain links TRBV29-1 with TRBJ1-1, with 7 positions matching TRBD1. The V and J ends lost 5 bases and 0 bases, in that order; junction bases with no gene match: 3. The germline V gene has CDR1 SQVTM and CDR2 ANQGSEA. The CDR3 runs 13 residues. The CDR3 loop is CSVYRGMNTEAFF. In nucleotides, the CDR3 is TGCAGCGTTTACAGGGGCATGAACACTGAAGCTTTCTTT.

This clone was detected a few times. This chain uses TRBV7-9 with TRBJ2-4, with 7 bases identical to TRBD1. Trimming cost V 5 bases and J 3 bases; bases outside gene matches: 7. The CDR3 covers 15 residues. In germline, CDR1 is SEHNR, CDR2 FQNEAQ (reference sequence). Written as DNA, the CDR3 is TGTGCCAGCAGCCGCGCAGGGACAGACAAAAACATTCAGTACTTC. Its translation is CASSRAGTDKNIQYF. Full variable domain (remainder filled in from reference TRBV7-9 and TRBJ2-4): DTGVSQNPRHKITKRGQNVTFRCDPISEHNRLYWYRQTLGQGPEFLTYFQNEAQLEKSRLLSDRFSAERPKGSFSTLEIQRTEQGDSAMYLCASSRAGTDKNIQYFGAGTRLSVL.

The sample holds a few counts of this clone. The chain couples TRBV29-1 to TRBJ2-3; D is unresolved. Germline-derived CDR1 and CDR2 are SQVTM and ANQGSEA. Trimming shortened V by 8 bases and J by 1 base, and 16 bases separated the two germline ends. The CDR3 has 14 amino acids. CDR3 bases: TGCAGCTTCCTGGATGAGACGCGCACAGATACGCAGTATTTT. Its translation is CSFLDETRTDTQYF.

The chain has TRBV6-4 and TRBJ1-5; the D is unclear. CDR1 and CDR2 (germline): MRHNA, SNTAGT. The CDR3 is made up of 14 amino acids. V was clipped by 4 bases and J by 2 bases, with 9 bases between them. This CDR3 is CASSATLGNQPQHF. The CDR3 coding sequence is TGTGCCAGCAGTGCCACGCTTGGCAATCAGCCCCAGCATTTT.

This chain uses TRBV2 with TRBJ2-1; 7 positions agree with TRBD1. V lost 3 bases and J lost 4; bases outside the gene matches: 6. The CDR3 has 15 residues. The germline V gene encodes CDR1 SNHLY and CDR2 FYNNEI. CDR3 nucleotide sequence: TGTGCCAGCAGTGAGCAAGGGGGCGAATACAATGAGCAGTTCTTC. This encodes CASSEQGGEYNEQFF.

V and J are TRBV6-5 and TRBJ2-7; D uncertain. Trimming took 6 bases from V and 4 from J, leaving 7 bases between them. This CDR3 contains 11 residues. The germline V gene encodes CDR1 MNHEY and CDR2 SVGAGI. The CDR3 spells CASSHSYEQYF. The CDR3 DNA follows: TGTGCCAGCAGCCACTCGTACGAGCAGTACTTC.

The table lists this clone with a few counts. The same CDR3 is also encoded by other DNA sequences in this sample. The V and J genes are TRBV25-1 and TRBJ2-5; no reliable D call. This CDR3 comprises 11 residues. Germline assignment: CDR1 MGHDK and CDR2 SYGVNS. Trimming cost V 6 bases and J 2 bases, with 4 bases left between them. The DNA for the CDR3 is TGTGCCAGCAGCGAGCAAGAGACCCAGTACTTC. Amino acids: CASSEQETQYF.

The chain combines TRBV5-4 with TRBJ2-7; 7 nucleotides agree with TRBD1. CDR1 is SGHNT, CDR2 YYREEE, per germline (reference sequence). This CDR3 has 13 residues. V lost 3 bases, J lost 2 bases, and 2 bases stayed unmatched. The CDR3 spells CASSWGQTYEQYF. CDR3 nucleotides: TGTGCCAGCAGCTGGGGACAGACCTACGAGCAGTACTTC.

In DNA form, the CDR3 reads TGTGCCAGCAGCTTAGAGCTGCGGGCGAACATTCAGTACTTC. Protein sequence: CASSLELRANIQYF. This chain connects TRBV7-9 to TRBJ2-4; TRBD2 might be the D (5 bases). V dropped 1 base and J dropped 7 bases, with 11 bases sitting between them. CDR3 size: 14 residues. Germline loops: CDR1 SEHNR, CDR2 FQNEAQ (reference sequence).

V and J are TRBV30 and TRBJ2-3, with TRBD2 as a possible D gene (6 bases). Trimming removed 4 bases from V and 6 bases from J, with 8 bases in between. The CDR3 consists of 11 residues. Germline CDR1 reads GTSNPN; CDR2 reads SVGIG (reference sequence). CDR3 residues: CAWTSEDTQYF. The CDR3 DNA reads TGTGCCTGGACTAGCGAGGATACGCAGTATTTT.

The rearrangement links TRBV30 to TRBJ2-1; no clear D. V was shortened by 0 bases and J by 4 bases, with 10 bases between the two germline ends. The CDR3 is made up of 14 amino acids. Germline V gene lookup returns CDR1 GTSNPN and CDR2 SVGIG (reference sequence). CDR3 nucleotides: TGTGCCTGGAGTGTAAACCCCTTATACAATGAGCAGTTCTTC. Residues: CAWSVNPLYNEQFF.

J is TRBJ1-2 and V is TRBV14; 7 bases are shared with TRBD1. Germline assignment: CDR1 SGHDN and CDR2 FVKESK. There are 13 residues in the CDR3. The V gene end was trimmed by 4 bases and the J gene end by 2 bases; junction bases not matched to a gene: 1. The chain's CDR3 is CASSPGQNYGYTF. For the CDR3, the DNA is TGTGCCAGCAGCCCGGGACAGAACTATGGCTACACCTTC.

The chain is built from TRBV7-2 and TRBJ2-3; 8 nucleotides line up with TRBD2. Germline values: CDR1 SGHTA, CDR2 FQGNSA. This CDR3 contains 14 residues. V was clipped by 7 bases and J by 3 bases; unmatched bases: 6. CDR3 in DNA: TGTGCCAGCACTTGGACTAGCTCAACAGATACGCAGTATTTT. Protein product: CASTWTSSTDTQYF. The whole variable domain, remainder taken from reference TRBV7-2 and TRBJ2-3, is GAGVSQSPSNKVTEKGKDVELRCDPISGHTALYWYRQSLGQGLEFLIYFQGNSAPDKSGLPSDRFSAERTGGSVSTLTIQRTQQEDSAVYLCASTWTSSTDTQYFGPGTRLTVL.

The chain couples TRBV7-9 to TRBJ2-5; tentative D call: TRBD2 (5 bases). Trimming left V 0 bases short and J 5 bases short, with 16 bases between. The CDR3 is 16 amino acids. Per the germline V gene, CDR1 is SEHNR and CDR2 is FQNEAQ (reference sequence). CDR3 coding DNA: TGTGCCAGCAGCTTAGCGGCGAATCGGGGTTGGGAGACCCAGTACTTC. It specifies CASSLAANRGWETQYF.

The J gene is TRBJ2-3, the V gene TRBV25-1; 8 bases are shared with TRBD2. The length of the CDR3 is 12 residues. V dropped 10 bases and J dropped 4; count of bases not matched to a gene: 4. Germline CDR1 and CDR2: MGHDK and SYGVNS. This chain's CDR3 is CATSGGPDTQYF. CDR3 bases: TGTGCCACTTCGGGGGGGCCAGATACGCAGTATTTT.

This chain uses TRBV7-7 with TRBJ2-5; 10 nucleotides agree with TRBD1. This CDR3 spans 16 amino acids. Per germline, CDR1 SSHAT and CDR2 FNYEAQ (reference sequence). V shed 2 bases and J 5 bases; nucleotides not matched to a gene: 8. CDR3 amino acids: CASSLPGQGPGETQYF. CDR3 sequence (DNA): TGTGCCAGCAGCTTACCGGGACAGGGGCCGGGGGAGACCCAGTACTTC.